The subject of this entry is one T cell receptor beta chain. V gave up 3 bases and J gave up 5 bases; unmatched junction bases: 10. The CDR3 runs 15 residues. Germline V gene data show CDR1 as SGDLS and CDR2 as YYNGEE. Authors' methods: Amplified reference gene primers provided the basis for estimating nucleated cell counts. Clones were sequenced by immunoSEQ multiplex PCR, and TCRdb holds only the in-frame ones, with some missing. That table supplies the V and J calls and clone size; D and trimming were determined from the DNA. This table holds around 60,000 clones, roughly 71% found once. The sample originates from a study of blood T cell repertoires in COVID-19. Study details: Samples came from the United States, Italy and Spain, spanning acute and convalescent COVID-19. PBMCs, B-cell-depleted T cells, or T cells were the source of the cDNA or gDNA that made up the material.

This sequence originates from a human donor in a cohort sampled during active COVID-19. This chain joins TRBV9 and TRBJ2-7; TRBD1 matches 8 bases. Sequences were obtained from peripheral blood. CDR3 coding DNA: TGTGCCAGCAGCGGAGCCATGGACAGGGCCCACGAGCAGTACTTC. Amino acid sequence: CASSGAMDRAHEQYF. Drawing the rest from reference TRBV9 and TRBJ2-7, the complete variable domain is DSGVTQTPKHLITATGQRVTLRCSPRSGDLSVYWYQQSLDQGLQFLIQYYNGEERAKGNILERFSAQQFPDLHSELNLSSLELGDSALYFCASSGAMDRAHEQYFGPGTRLTVT.